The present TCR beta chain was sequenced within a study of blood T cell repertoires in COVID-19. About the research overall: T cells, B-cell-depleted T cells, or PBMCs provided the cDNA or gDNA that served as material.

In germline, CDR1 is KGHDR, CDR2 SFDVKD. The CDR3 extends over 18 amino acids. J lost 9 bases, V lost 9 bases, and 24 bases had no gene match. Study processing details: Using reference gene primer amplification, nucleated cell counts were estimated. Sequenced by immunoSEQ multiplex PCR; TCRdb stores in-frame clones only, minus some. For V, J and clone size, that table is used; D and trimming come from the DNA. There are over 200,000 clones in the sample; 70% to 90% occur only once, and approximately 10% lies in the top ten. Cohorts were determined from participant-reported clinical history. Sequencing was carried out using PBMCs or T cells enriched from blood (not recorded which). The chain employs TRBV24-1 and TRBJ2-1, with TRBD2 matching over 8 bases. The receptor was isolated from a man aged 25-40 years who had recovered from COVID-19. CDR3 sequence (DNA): TGTGCCACCTCGGGGGCAGGGGAGTTTAAGCGGGAGATAATTGAGCAGTTCTTC. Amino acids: CATSGAGEFKREIIEQFF.